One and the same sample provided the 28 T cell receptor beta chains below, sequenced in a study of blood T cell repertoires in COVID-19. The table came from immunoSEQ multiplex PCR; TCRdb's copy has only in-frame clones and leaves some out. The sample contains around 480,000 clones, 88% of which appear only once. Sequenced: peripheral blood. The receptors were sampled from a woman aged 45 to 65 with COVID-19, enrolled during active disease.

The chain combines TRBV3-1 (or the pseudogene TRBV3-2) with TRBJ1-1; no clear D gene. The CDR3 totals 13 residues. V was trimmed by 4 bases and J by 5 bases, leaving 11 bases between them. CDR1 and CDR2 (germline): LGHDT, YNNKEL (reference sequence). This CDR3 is CASSRALGTEAFF. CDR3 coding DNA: TGTGCCAGCAGCCGCGCGCTAGGTACTGAAGCTTTCTTT.

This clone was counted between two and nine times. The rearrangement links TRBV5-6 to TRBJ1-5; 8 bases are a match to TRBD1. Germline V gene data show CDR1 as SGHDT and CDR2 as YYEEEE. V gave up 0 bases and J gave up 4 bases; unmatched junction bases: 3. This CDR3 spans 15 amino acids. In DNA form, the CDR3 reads TGTGCCAGCAGCTTGGGACAGGGGAGGAATCAGCCCCAGCATTTT. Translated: CASSLGQGRNQPQHF.

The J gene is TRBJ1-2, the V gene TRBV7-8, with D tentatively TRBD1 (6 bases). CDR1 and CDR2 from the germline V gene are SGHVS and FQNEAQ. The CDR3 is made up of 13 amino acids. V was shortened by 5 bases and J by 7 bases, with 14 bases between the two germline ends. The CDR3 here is CASSLQMDSGYTF. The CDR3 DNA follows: TGTGCCAGCAGCCTACAAATGGACAGTGGCTACACCTTC.

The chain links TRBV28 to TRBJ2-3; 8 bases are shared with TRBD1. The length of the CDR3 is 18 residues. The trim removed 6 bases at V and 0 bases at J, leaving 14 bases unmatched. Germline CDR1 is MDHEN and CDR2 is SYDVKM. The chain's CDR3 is CASSPPFFDRGSTDTQYF. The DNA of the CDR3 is TGTGCCAGCAGCCCCCCGTTTTTCGACAGGGGAAGCACAGATACGCAGTATTTT.

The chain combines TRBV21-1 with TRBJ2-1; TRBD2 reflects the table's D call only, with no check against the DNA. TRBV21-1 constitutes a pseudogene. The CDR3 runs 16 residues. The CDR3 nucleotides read TGTGCCAGCAGCAAAGGGTTCCTTAGCTCCTACAATGAGCAGTTCTTC. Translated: CASSKGFLSSYNEQFF.

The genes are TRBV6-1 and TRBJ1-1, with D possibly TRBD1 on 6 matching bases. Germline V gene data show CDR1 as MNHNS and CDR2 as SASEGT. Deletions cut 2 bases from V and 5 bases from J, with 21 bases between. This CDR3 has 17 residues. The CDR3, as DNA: TGTGCCAGCAGTGAATATGGGGGAGGGGGGGCGAGTACTGAAGCTTTCTTT. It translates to CASSEYGGGGASTEAFF.

Here the CDR3 DNA reads TGTGCCACAGAGGGGGGAGGGGAGACCCAGTACTTC. Translating it yields CATEGGGETQYF. The chain has TRBV11-2 and TRBJ2-5; D might be TRBD2 (7 bases). The CDR3 has 12 amino acids. CDR1 and CDR2 (germline): SGHAT, FQNNGV. V was cut by 10 bases and J by 5 bases, with 14 bases left in between. Complete variable domain (other parts from reference TRBV11-2 and TRBJ2-5): EAGVAQSPRYKIIEKRQSVAFWCNPISGHATLYWYQQILGQGPKLLIQFQNNGVVDDSQLPKDRFSAERLKGVDSTLKIQPAKLEDSAVYLCATEGGGETQYFGPGTRLLVL.

The CDR3 DNA sequence: TGTGCCAGCAGCCAGGGGGCTAGCGGGGCGTTCACAGATACGCAGTATTTT. Its protein product is CASSQGASGAFTDTQYF. The gene calls are TRBV3-1 (or the pseudogene TRBV3-2) and TRBJ2-3, with 9 positions matching TRBD2. Germline CDR1 is LGHDT and CDR2 is YNNKEL (reference sequence). The J segment lost 2 bases and the V segment lost 3 bases, leaving 9 bases of the junction unmatched. The CDR3 consists of 17 residues.

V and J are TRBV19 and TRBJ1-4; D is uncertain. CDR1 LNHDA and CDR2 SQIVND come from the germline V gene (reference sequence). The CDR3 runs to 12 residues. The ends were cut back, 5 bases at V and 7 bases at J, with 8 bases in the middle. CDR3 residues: CASSFSGEKLFF. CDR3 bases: TGTGCCAGTAGTTTCAGCGGTGAAAAACTGTTTTTT. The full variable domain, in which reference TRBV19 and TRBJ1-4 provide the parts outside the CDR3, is DGGITQSPKYLFRKEGQNVTLSCEQNLNHDAMYWYRQDPGQGLRLIYYSQIVNDFQKGDIAEGYSVSREKKESFPLTVTSAQKNPTAFYLCASSFSGEKLFFGSGTQLSVL.

CDR3 DNA: TGTGCCAGTAGTATAGGAGAGGCAGGGGGCTACGAGCAGTACTTC. It encodes CASSIGEAGGYEQYF. The rearrangement joins TRBV19 to TRBJ2-7; the match to TRBD1 covers 7 bases. V was pared by 1 base and J by 3 bases, with 6 bases of the junction left unmatched. The CDR3 is 15 residues long. The germline gives CDR1 LNHDA, CDR2 SQIVND (reference sequence).

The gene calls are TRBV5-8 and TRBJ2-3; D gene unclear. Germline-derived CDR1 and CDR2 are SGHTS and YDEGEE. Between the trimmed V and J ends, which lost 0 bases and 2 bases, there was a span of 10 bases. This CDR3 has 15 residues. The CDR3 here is CASSLDNPNTDTQYF. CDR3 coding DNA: TGTGCCAGCAGCTTGGACAACCCAAACACAGATACGCAGTATTTT.

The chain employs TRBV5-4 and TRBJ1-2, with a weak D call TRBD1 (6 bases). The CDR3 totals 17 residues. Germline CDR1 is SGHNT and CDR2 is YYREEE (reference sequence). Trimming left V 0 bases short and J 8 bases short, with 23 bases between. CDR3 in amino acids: CASSLGAGALVGEGYTF. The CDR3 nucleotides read TGTGCCAGCAGCTTGGGGGCAGGGGCCCTAGTTGGCGAGGGCTACACCTTC.

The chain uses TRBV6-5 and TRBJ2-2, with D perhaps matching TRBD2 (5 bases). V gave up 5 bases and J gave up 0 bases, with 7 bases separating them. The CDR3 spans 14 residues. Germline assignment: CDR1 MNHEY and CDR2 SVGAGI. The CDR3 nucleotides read TGTGCCAGCAGTCGGGGTTCGAACACCGGGGAGCTGTTTTTT. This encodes CASSRGSNTGELFF.

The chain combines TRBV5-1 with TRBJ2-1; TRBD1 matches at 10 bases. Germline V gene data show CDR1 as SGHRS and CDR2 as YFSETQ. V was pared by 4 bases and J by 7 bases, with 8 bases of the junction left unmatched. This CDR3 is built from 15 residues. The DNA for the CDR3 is TGCGCCAGCAGCCCGGACAGGGGGAAGATGAATGAGCAGTTCTTC. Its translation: CASSPDRGKMNEQFF.

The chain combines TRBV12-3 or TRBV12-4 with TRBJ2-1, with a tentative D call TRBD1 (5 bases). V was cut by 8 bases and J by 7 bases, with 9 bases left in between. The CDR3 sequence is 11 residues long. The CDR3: CASSKGNEQFF. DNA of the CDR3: TGTGCCAGCTCTAAGGGGAATGAGCAGTTCTTC.

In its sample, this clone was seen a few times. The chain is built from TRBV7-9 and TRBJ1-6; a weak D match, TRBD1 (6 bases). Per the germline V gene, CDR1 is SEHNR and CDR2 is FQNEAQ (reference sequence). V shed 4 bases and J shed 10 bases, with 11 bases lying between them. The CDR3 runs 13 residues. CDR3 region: CASSSDSSSPLHF. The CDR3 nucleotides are TGTGCCAGCAGCTCGGACAGCAGCTCACCCCTCCACTTT.

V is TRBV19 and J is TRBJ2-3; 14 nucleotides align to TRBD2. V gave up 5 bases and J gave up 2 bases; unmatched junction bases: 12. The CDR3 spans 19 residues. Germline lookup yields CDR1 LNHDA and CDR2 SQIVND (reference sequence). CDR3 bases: TGTGCCAGTAGTCCCCTTCGACTAGCGGGGGGGCCTATCACAGATACGCAGTATTTT. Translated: CASSPLRLAGGPITDTQYF.

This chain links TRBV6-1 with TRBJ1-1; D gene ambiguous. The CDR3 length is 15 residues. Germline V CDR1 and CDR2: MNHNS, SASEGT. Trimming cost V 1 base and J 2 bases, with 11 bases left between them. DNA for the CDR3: TGTGCCAGCAGTGAAGGGCCCACGGGTAACACTGAAGCTTTCTTT. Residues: CASSEGPTGNTEAFF.

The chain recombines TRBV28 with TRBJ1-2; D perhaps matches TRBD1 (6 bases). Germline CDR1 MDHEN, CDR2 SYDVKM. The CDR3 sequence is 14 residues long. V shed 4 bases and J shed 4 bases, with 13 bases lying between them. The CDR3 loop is CASSYTGRAYGYTF. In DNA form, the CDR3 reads TGTGCCAGCAGTTATACAGGGAGGGCCTATGGCTACACCTTC.

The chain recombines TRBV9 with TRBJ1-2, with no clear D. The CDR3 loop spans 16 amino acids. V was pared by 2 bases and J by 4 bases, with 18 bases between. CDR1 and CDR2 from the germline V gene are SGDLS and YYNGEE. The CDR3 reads CASSVGPSGSSYGYTF. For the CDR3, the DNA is TGTGCCAGCAGCGTGGGCCCGTCGGGGTCAAGCTATGGCTACACCTTC.

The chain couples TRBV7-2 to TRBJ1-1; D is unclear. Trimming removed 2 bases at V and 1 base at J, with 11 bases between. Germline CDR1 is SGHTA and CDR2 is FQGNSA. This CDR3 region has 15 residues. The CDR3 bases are TGTGCCAGCAGCTTATCCCACGCGGGGAACACTGAAGCTTTCTTT. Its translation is CASSLSHAGNTEAFF.

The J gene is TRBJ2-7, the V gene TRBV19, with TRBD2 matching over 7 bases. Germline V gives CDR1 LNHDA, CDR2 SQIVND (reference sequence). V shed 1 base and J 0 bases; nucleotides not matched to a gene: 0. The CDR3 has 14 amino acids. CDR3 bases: TGTGCCAGTAGTATAGCGGGGGGCTCCTACGAGCAGTACTTC. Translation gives CASSIAGGSYEQYF.

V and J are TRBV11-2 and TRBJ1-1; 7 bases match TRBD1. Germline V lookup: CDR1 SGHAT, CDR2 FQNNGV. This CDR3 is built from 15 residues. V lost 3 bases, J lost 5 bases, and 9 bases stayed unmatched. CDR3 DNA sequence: TGTGCCAGCAGCTTTGCCAGGGGGGCGCGGACTGAAGCTTTCTTT. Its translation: CASSFARGARTEAFF.

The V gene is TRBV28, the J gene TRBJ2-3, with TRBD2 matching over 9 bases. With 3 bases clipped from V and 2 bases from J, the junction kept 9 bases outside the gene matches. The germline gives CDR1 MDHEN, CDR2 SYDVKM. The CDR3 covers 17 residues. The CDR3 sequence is CASSFLPAGGPTDTQYF. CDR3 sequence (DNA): TGTGCCAGCAGTTTCCTCCCAGCGGGGGGCCCCACAGATACGCAGTATTTT.

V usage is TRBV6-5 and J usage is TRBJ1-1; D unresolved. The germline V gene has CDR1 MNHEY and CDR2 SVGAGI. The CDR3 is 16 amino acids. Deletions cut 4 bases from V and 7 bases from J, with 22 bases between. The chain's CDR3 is CASSSQRAQIQIEAFF. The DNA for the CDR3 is TGTGCCAGCAGTTCACAGAGGGCCCAAATTCAAATTGAAGCTTTCTTT.

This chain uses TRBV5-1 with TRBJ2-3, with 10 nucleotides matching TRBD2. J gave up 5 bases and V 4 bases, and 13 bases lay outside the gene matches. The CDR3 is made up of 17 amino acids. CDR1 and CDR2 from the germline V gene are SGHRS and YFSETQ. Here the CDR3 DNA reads TGCGCCAGCAGCAAAACAGCGGCTAGCGGGGGTGTAGATACGCAGTATTTT. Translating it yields CASSKTAASGGVDTQYF.

CDR3 sequence (DNA): TGTGCCAGCAGTGAAAGGGACAGGGGGCGATATGGAAGCAATCAGCCCCAGCATTTT. It specifies CASSERDRGRYGSNQPQHF. The chain joins TRBV6-1 to TRBJ1-5, with 12 bases that match TRBD1. The V and J ends lost 2 bases and 1 base, in that order; junction bases with no gene match: 9. CDR1 and CDR2 from the germline V gene are MNHNS and SASEGT. The CDR3 has 19 amino acids.

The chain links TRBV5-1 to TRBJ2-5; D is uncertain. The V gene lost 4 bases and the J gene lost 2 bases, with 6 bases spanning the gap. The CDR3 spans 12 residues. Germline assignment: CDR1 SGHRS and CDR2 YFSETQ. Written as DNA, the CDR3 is TGCGCCAGCAGCCCGTTACAAGAGACCCAGTACTTC. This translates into CASSPLQETQYF. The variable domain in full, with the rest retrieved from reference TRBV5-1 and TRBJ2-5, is KAGVTQTPRYLIKTRGQQVTLSCSPISGHRSVSWYQQTPGQGLQFLFEYFSETQRNKGNFPGRFSGRQFSNSRSEMNVSTLELGDSALYLCASSPLQETQYFGPGTRLLVL.